Listed below are T cell receptor beta chains from one sample, sequenced in a study of sequential checkpoint blockade in melanoma. The method was immunoSEQ multiplex PCR; TCRdb's version includes in-frame clones alone and lacks a portion of them. This table holds about 27,000 clones, approximately 80% found once. This sample comprised CD8+ T cells sorted from blood (inferred from file names), obtained from a patient given nivolumab and ipilimumab in sequence. All receptors come from a human donor with melanoma. CDR3s include the opening cysteine and the closing phenylalanine or tryptophan. A D gene is named only where the DNA matches it firmly. Only some rows state a clone size, as once, few, many or a class for expanded clones.

clone_size | j_call | cdr3_length | d_call | v_call | cdr3_nt | cdr3_aa
. | TRBJ1-2 | 16 | TRBD1 | TRBV5-1 | TGCGCCAGCAGCTTGACCTTCGACAGGGTGATCTATGGCTACACCTTC | CASSLTFDRVIYGYTF
. | TRBJ2-5 | 14 | . | TRBV28 | TGTGCCAGCAGCCGCCCGACAGTGGGAGAGACCCAGTACTTC | CASSRPTVGETQYF
. | TRBJ1-6 | 14 | . | TRBV28 | TGTGCCAGCATCCTGGACAGCGAAAATTCACCCCTCCACTTT | CASILDSENSPLHF
. | TRBJ2-2 | 14 | . | TRBV27 | TGTGCCAGCAGTTTATTGGGGAGCACCGGGGAGCTGTTTTTT | CASSLLGSTGELFF
. | TRBJ2-7 | 15 | TRBD1 | TRBV5-1 | TGCGCCAGCAGCTTTGCCGGGACAGCCTCCTACGAGCAGTACTTC | CASSFAGTASYEQYF
few | TRBJ2-2 | 15 | TRBD2 | TRBV9 | TGTGCCAGCAGCGCTTCGGGAGGGGGTACCGGGGAGCTGTTTTTT | CASSASGGGTGELFF
. | TRBJ2-7 | 16 | . | TRBV7-8 | TGTGCCAGCACCCCTTTAGGTAGCAAGAGCTCCTACGAGCAGTACTTC | CASTPLGSKSSYEQYF
. | TRBJ2-3 | 16 | TRBD2 | TRBV7-9 | TGTGCCAGCAGCTTCGTTAGCGGGGGGAGCACAGATACGCAGTATTTT | CASSFVSGGSTDTQYF
. | TRBJ2-2 | 14 | . | TRBV29-1 | TGCAGCGTTGAGGGCGCCGGCAAGGCCGGGGAGCTGTTTTTT | CSVEGAGKAGELFF
. | TRBJ2-7 | 14 | TRBD1 | TRBV28 | TGTGCCAGCAGTTGGGACAGCTACTCCTACGAGCAGTACTTC | CASSWDSYSYEQYF
. | TRBJ2-7 | 14 | TRBD2 | TRBV11-2 | TGTGCCAGCAGCCTAGCGGGGGAGATGTACGAGCAGTACTTC | CASSLAGEMYEQYF
. | TRBJ2-5 | 15 | . | TRBV28 | TGTGCCAGCAGTTCGTACGCCCCGGGAAAAGAGACCCAGTACTTC | CASSSYAPGKETQYF
. | TRBJ2-7 | 15 | TRBD2 | TRBV9 | TGTGCCAGCAGCGTCGGCGGGACTAGCGTACACGAGCAGTACTTC | CASSVGGTSVHEQYF
. | TRBJ2-7 | 14 | TRBD2 | TRBV9 | TGTGCCAGCAGCTTCGGACTAGCGGGGTACGAGCAGTACTTC | CASSFGLAGYEQYF
. | TRBJ1-1 | 15 | TRBD1 | TRBV9 | TGTGCCAGCAGCGTAGGGACGGACCTAACAGGGGGAGCTTTCTTT | CASSVGTDLTGGAFF
. | TRBJ1-2 | 18 | TRBD1 | TRBV28 | TGTGCCAGCAGTACACCCCCCCCGGGACAGGGTTCGAACTATGGCTACACCTTC | CASSTPPPGQGSNYGYTF
. | TRBJ2-7 | 14 | . | TRBV6-4 | TGTGCCAGCAAACCCCTCGATAGTACCTACGAGCAGTACTTC | CASKPLDSTYEQYF
. | TRBJ1-1 | 15 | TRBD1 | TRBV15 | TGTGCCACCAGCAGAGAACGGTCAGGGGGCACTGAAGCTTTCTTT | CATSRERSGGTEAFF
few | TRBJ1-2 | 16 | TRBD1 | TRBV4-2 | TGTGCCAGCAGCCAAGCACTGGGACAGGGGGCAGATGGCTACACCTTC | CASSQALGQGADGYTF
. | TRBJ2-7 | 15 | . | TRBV28 | TGTGCCAGCAGTTTTCCGACAGCAACCACCTACGAGCAGTACTTC | CASSFPTATTYEQYF
medium-sized | TRBJ2-3 | 16 | . | TRBV9 | TGTGCCAGCAGCGTAGGTTTTCAGGGGAGTGAAGATACGCAGTATTTT | CASSVGFQGSEDTQYF
few | TRBJ1-5 | 16 | . | TRBV12-5 | TGTGCTAGTGGTCCCTACGACCGGGGGGGCAATCAGCCCCAGCATTTT | CASGPYDRGGNQPQHF
. | TRBJ2-3 | 15 | TRBD2 | TRBV5-1 | TGCGCCAGCATAATCGGGACTAGCATAACAGATACGCAGTATTTT | CASIIGTSITDTQYF
. | TRBJ1-2 | 13 | . | TRBV4-3 | TGCGCCAGCGCTCCCAGTGCTAACTATGGCTACACCTTC | CASAPSANYGYTF
. | TRBJ2-7 | 17 | TRBD2 | TRBV4-3 | TGCGCCAGCAGCAAAGACCTTAGCGGGGGGCACTCCTACGAGCAGTACTTC | CASSKDLSGGHSYEQYF
. | TRBJ2-2 | 14 | TRBD2 | TRBV29-1 | TGCAGCGTACTGACGGCTAGCGGGACTGGGGAGCTGTTTTTT | CSVLTASGTGELFF
. | TRBJ2-5 | 14 | . | TRBV5-1 | TGCGCCAGCAGCTCTGACGGGATGGAAGAGACCCAGTACTTC | CASSSDGMEETQYF
. | TRBJ2-3 | 17 | TRBD2 | TRBV11-2 | TGTGCCAGCAGCCCCGAGTGGCGGGGGGCATACACAGATACGCAGTATTTT | CASSPEWRGAYTDTQYF
. | TRBJ2-3 | 16 | TRBD2 | TRBV4-1 | TGCGCCAGCAGCCAAGATCGGGGGGTTAACACAGATACGCAGTATTTT | CASSQDRGVNTDTQYF
. | TRBJ1-2 | 14 | TRBD1 | TRBV28 | TGTGCCAGCAGCTTGTCGGAGGGGGCGGGTGGCTACACCTTC | CASSLSEGAGGYTF
. | TRBJ2-1 | 16 | . | TRBV4-2 | TGTGCCAGCAGCCAAGAAGGGTGGGGGGACTACAATGAGCAGTTCTTC | CASSQEGWGDYNEQFF
. | TRBJ2-7 | 15 | TRBD1 | TRBV7-8 | TGTGCCAGCAGCTTAGCGGGGACAGGGGACTACGAGCAGTACTTC | CASSLAGTGDYEQYF
. | TRBJ1-4 | 14 | TRBD1 | TRBV27 | TGTGCCAGCAGACCGACAGGGGCGGGTGAAAAACTGTTTTTT | CASRPTGAGEKLFF
. | TRBJ2-1 | 13 | . | TRBV7-9 | TGTGCCAGCTCAACAGAGGGAAACAATGAGCAGTTCTTC | CASSTEGNNEQFF
once | TRBJ1-4 | 12 | . | TRBV6-5 | TGTGCCAGCAGGGGCCCAAATGAAAAACTGTTTTTT | CASRGPNEKLFF
once | TRBJ2-2 | 16 | TRBD2 | TRBV29-1 | TGCAGCGTTGATTGGACTAGCGGAGAGCGAGCCGGGGAGCTGTTTTTT | CSVDWTSGERAGELFF
. | TRBJ2-1 | 14 | TRBD2 | TRBV7-9 | TGTGCCAGCAGCTTAGGAGCGGGACTCAATGAGCAGTTCTTC | CASSLGAGLNEQFF
. | TRBJ2-1 | 13 | TRBD1 | TRBV27 | TGTGCCAGCAGTTACCCAGGGGGCAATGAGCAGTTCTTC | CASSYPGGNEQFF
. | TRBJ2-7 | 13 | . | TRBV7-2 | TGTGCCAGCAGGACCCGGGGAACCTACGAGCAGTACTTC | CASRTRGTYEQYF
. | TRBJ2-2 | 17 | TRBD2 | TRBV19 | TGTGCCAGTAGTATTGCCGATAGCGGGGGGGCGGCCGGGGAGCTGTTTTTT | CASSIADSGGAAGELFF
. | TRBJ2-4 | 16 | . | TRBV15 | TGTGCCACCAGCAGGCCGAGTGTTCTAGCCAAAAACATTCAGTACTTC | CATSRPSVLAKNIQYF
. | TRBJ2-7 | 15 | TRBD1 | TRBV2 | TGTGCCAGCAGTCGAGAAGGGACAGGGAACTACGAGCAGTACTTC | CASSREGTGNYEQYF
once | TRBJ1-1 | 15 | . | TRBV5-5 | TGTGCCAGCAGCTCGACTGGGACTACTGGGGCTGAAGCTTTCTTT | CASSSTGTTGAEAFF
few | TRBJ2-7 | 13 | . | TRBV5-5 | TGTGCCAGCAGCTTGGCTGCCTCGGGGGAGCAGTACTTC | CASSLAASGEQYF
. | TRBJ2-1 | 15 | TRBD2 | TRBV29-1 | TGCAGCGTTGAAGATGGGACTAGCGGTATCTATGAGCAGTTCTTC | CSVEDGTSGIYEQFF
. | TRBJ2-5 | 16 | TRBD1 | TRBV27 | TGTGCCAGCAGCCCAGGGACAGGGAGAGACCAAGAGACCCAGTACTTC | CASSPGTGRDQETQYF
. | TRBJ2-1 | 14 | . | TRBV6-6 | TGTGCCAGCAGCCGCAGGGAATCCTACAATGAGCAGTTCTTC | CASSRRESYNEQFF
. | TRBJ1-5 | 18 | . | TRBV19 | TGTGCCAGTAGTATAGCCCTCTATAGTACAGGACGCAATCAGCCCCAGCATTTT | CASSIALYSTGRNQPQHF
. | TRBJ1-1 | 14 | . | TRBV6-6 | TGTGCCAGCAGTCTTCCTCCAGGGGCCACTGAAGCTTTCTTT | CASSLPPGATEAFF
. | TRBJ2-1 | 12 | TRBD2 | TRBV2 | TGTGCCAACCGCGGGGGGCACAATGAGCAGTTCTTC | CANRGGHNEQFF
few | TRBJ2-5 | 14 | . | TRBV7-9 | TGTGCCAGCAGCTTAGCAGAAAGGGGGGAGACCCAGTACTTC | CASSLAERGETQYF
. | TRBJ1-2 | 14 | . | TRBV19 | TGTGCCAGTAGTATAGGAAGGAGTCGCGATGGCTACACCTTC | CASSIGRSRDGYTF
. | TRBJ2-7 | 11 | . | TRBV20-1 | TGCAGTGCTGACAGGTCCTACGAGCAGTACTTC | CSADRSYEQYF
. | TRBJ2-7 | 13 | TRBD1 | TRBV10-3 | TGTGCCATCAGTGAGTTAACAGGGGACGAGCAGTACTTC | CAISELTGDEQYF
. | TRBJ2-7 | 12 | . | TRBV11-2 | TGTGCCAGCAGCCCACAGGGTAGGGAGCAGTACTTC | CASSPQGREQYF
. | TRBJ2-7 | 15 | . | TRBV7-9 | TGCGCCAGCAGCCAGGGACTTGGGGCTCCCTACGAGCAGTACTTC | CASSQGLGAPYEQYF
medium-sized | TRBJ2-1 | 18 | TRBD2 | TRBV5-1 | TGCGCCAGCAGCTTGTACGGGGCTAGCGGGGGGACTTGGGATGAGCAGTTCTTC | CASSLYGASGGTWDEQFF
once | TRBJ1-2 | 17 | . | TRBV4-3 | TGCGCCAGCAGCCAGAGCCTTGGGGCCAGTAATAACTATGGCTACACCTTC | CASSQSLGASNNYGYTF
. | TRBJ1-1 | 17 | TRBD1 | TRBV29-1 | TGCAGCGTTCCTCCCGGGACAGGGGTAAAGCAGAACACTGAAGCTTTCTTT | CSVPPGTGVKQNTEAFF
. | TRBJ2-7 | 13 | TRBD2 | TRBV7-2 | TGTGCCAGCAGCTTCACTAGCGCCTACGAGCAGTACTTC | CASSFTSAYEQYF